This T cell receptor beta chain was sequenced during a study of blood T cell repertoires in COVID-19. Study details: PBMCs, B-cell-depleted T cells, or T cells provided the cDNA or gDNA that made up the material.

With 5 bases clipped from V and 2 bases from J, the junction kept 7 bases outside the gene matches. The CDR3 contains 15 residues. Looked up from germline, CDR1 is SGHTA and CDR2 is FQGNSA. In the authors' workflow: Reference gene primer amplification yielded estimated nucleated cell counts. Generated by immunoSEQ multiplex PCR, the TCRdb table keeps only in-frame clones and is missing some. For V, J and clone size, that table is used; D and trimming come from the DNA. Seen here are about 90,000 clones, over 70% observed once, and the top ten hold around 9.4%. The TCR was taken from an elderly woman with acute or convalescent COVID-19. V and J are TRBV7-2 and TRBJ2-7; 9 nucleotides line up with TRBD1. Sequencing input: peripheral blood. The CDR3 protein is CASSLGQGLTYEQYF. The CDR3 region has the DNA TGTGCCAGCAGCCTGGGACAGGGACTGACCTACGAGCAGTACTTC.